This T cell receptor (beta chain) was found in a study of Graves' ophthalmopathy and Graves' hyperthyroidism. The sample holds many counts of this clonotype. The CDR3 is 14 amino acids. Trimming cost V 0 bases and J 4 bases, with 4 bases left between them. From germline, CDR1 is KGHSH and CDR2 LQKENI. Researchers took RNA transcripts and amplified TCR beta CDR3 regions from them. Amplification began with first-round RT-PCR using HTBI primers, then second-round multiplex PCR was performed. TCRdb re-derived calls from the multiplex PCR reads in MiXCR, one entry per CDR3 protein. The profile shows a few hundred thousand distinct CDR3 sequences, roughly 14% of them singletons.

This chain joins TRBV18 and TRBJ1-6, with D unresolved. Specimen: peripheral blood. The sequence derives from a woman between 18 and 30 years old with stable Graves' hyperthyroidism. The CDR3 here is CASSPPGYNSPLHF. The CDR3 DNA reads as TGTGCCAGCTCACCACCAGGGTATAATTCACCCCTCCACTTT.